This T cell receptor (beta chain) was captured in a study of blood T cell repertoires in COVID-19. In the study overall: Acute-phase and convalescent COVID-19 samples originated in the United States, Italy and Spain. T cells, B-cell-depleted T cells, or PBMCs provided the cDNA or gDNA that served as material.

Trimming removed 4 bases from V and 9 bases from J, with 21 bases in between. The germline CDR1 and CDR2 sequences are MDHEN and SYDVKM. The CDR3 runs 15 residues. Source study methods: How many nucleated cells were present was estimated from reference gene primer amplification. Here immunoSEQ multiplex PCR was the method, and the copy in TCRdb shows in-frame clones only, minus some. V and J calls and clone size are given by that table; D and trimming were obtained from the DNA. Of 130,000 to 150,000 clones listed, more than 75% are singletons. The chain combines TRBV28 with TRBJ1-2; no clear D gene. This TCR was sampled from a woman aged 45-60 years with active or convalescent COVID-19. Input material: peripheral blood. CDR3 protein: CASSSTGSGLARYTF. The CDR3 nucleotides read TGTGCCAGCAGTTCCACGGGATCGGGTCTGGCTCGCTACACCTTC.